These 26 T cell receptor beta chains share one sample of origin, sequenced in a study of cytomegalovirus exposure and HLA in healthy donors. This PCR relied on a set of 60 Vbeta primers and 13 Jbeta primers. TCRdb's copy holds only in-frame clones and misses some; the assay was immunoSEQ multiplex PCR. Its clone listing holds some 110,000 clones. The specimen was PBMCs. Source of these receptors: a man aged 30-40 years in good health and CMV-seronegative.

This chain joins TRBV7-2 and TRBJ1-4; D is undetermined. Looked up from germline, CDR1 is SGHTA and CDR2 is FQGNSA. The CDR3 has 16 amino acids. Trimming shortened V by 2 bases and J by 2 bases, and 12 bases separated the two germline ends. CDR3 protein: CASSLRAAGTNEKLFF. For the CDR3, the DNA is TGTGCCAGCAGCTTACGGGCCGCGGGGACTAATGAAAAACTGTTTTTT.

The chain has TRBV5-1 and TRBJ2-5; 12 bases map to TRBD2. Germline V CDR1 and CDR2: SGHRS, YFSETQ. V lost 4 bases, J lost 4 bases, and 8 bases stayed unmatched. CDR3 size: 16 residues. CDR3: CASSQEPGLAGETQYF. The CDR3 region has the DNA TGCGCCAGCAGCCAGGAACCGGGACTAGCGGGAGAGACCCAGTACTTC.

The J gene is TRBJ1-5, the V gene TRBV28, with 7 positions matching TRBD1. Per the germline V gene, CDR1 is MDHEN and CDR2 is SYDVKM. The length of the CDR3 is 14 residues. After removal of 3 bases from V and 3 bases from J, the junction contained 2 bases not matched to a gene. As DNA, the CDR3 is TGTGCCAGCAGTTTGGACAGGCCCAATCAGCCCCAGCATTTT. Its translation is CASSLDRPNQPQHF.

The J gene is TRBJ2-2, the V gene TRBV7-3; D gene uncertain. Trimming left V 5 bases short and J 6 bases short, with 7 bases between. The CDR3 runs to 12 residues. Germline CDR1 and CDR2: SGHTA and FQGTGA. Here the CDR3 reads CASSPRAGELFF. The CDR3 DNA sequence: TGTGCCAGCAGCCCCCGGGCCGGGGAGCTGTTTTTT. Complete variable domain (other parts from reference TRBV7-3 and TRBJ2-2): GAGVSQTPSNKVTEKGKYVELRCDPISGHTALYWYRQSLGQGPEFLIYFQGTGAADDSGLPNDRFFAVRPEGSVSTLKIQRTERGDSAVYLCASSPRAGELFFGEGSRLTVL.

The CDR3 DNA reads TGTGCCACCAGCAGGACAGGGGGCGAGTACGAGCAGTACTTC. Translating gives CATSRTGGEYEQYF. The rearrangement joins TRBV15 to TRBJ2-5; 10 nucleotides match TRBD1. The DNA end is a closer match to TRBJ2-7, so the J assignment may be wrong. The germline gives CDR1 LNHNV, CDR2 YYDKDF (reference sequence). The CDR3 runs to 14 residues.

V gene TRBV2 combines with J gene TRBJ1-5; 7 bases match TRBD1. The CDR3 extends over 15 amino acids. Trimming at V came to 5 bases and at J to 5 bases, leaving 9 bases not matched to a gene. Germline CDR1 SNHLY, CDR2 FYNNEI. The CDR3 nucleotides are TGTGCCAGCAGTTCAGTTGGGACAGTTGATCAGCCCCAGCATTTT. This translates into CASSSVGTVDQPQHF.

The V call is TRBV5-4, the J call TRBJ1-1; 7 bases fit TRBD1. Per the germline V gene, CDR1 is SGHNT and CDR2 is YYREEE (reference sequence). There are 13 residues in the CDR3. J gave up 2 bases and V 6 bases, and 4 bases lay outside the gene matches. CDR3 region: CASNRQGNTEAFF. As DNA, the CDR3 is TGTGCCAGCAACCGACAGGGAAACACTGAAGCTTTCTTT.

This chain links TRBV29-1 with TRBJ2-3; the D gene is possibly TRBD2 (5 bases). This CDR3 spans 12 amino acids. Germline values: CDR1 SQVTM, CDR2 ANQGSEA. V lost 7 bases, J lost 6 bases, and 14 bases lay in between. CDR3 DNA sequence: TGCAGCGCAGAGGGATTATCGGATACGCAGTATTTT. Its protein product is CSAEGLSDTQYF.

The chain carries TRBV7-2 and TRBJ2-5, with TRBD1 as a possible D gene (5 bases). The CDR3 has 14 amino acids. Germline CDR1 and CDR2: SGHTA and FQGNSA. V lost 3 bases and J 5 bases, leaving 13 bases between the germline ends. CDR3 amino acids: CASSLVVGHETQYF. The CDR3 nucleotides are TGTGCCAGCAGCTTGGTTGTAGGACACGAGACCCAGTACTTC. The full variable domain, completed using reference TRBV7-2 and TRBJ2-5, is GAGVSQSPSNKVTEKGKDVELRCDPISGHTALYWYRQSLGQGLEFLIYFQGNSAPDKSGLPSDRFSAERTGGSVSTLTIQRTQQEDSAVYLCASSLVVGHETQYFGPGTRLLVL.

The chain joins TRBV7-9 to TRBJ2-7; TRBD1 matches 7 bases. With 8 bases clipped from V and 6 bases from J, the junction kept 10 bases outside the gene matches. CDR3 length equals 13 residues. Germline V gives CDR1 SEHNR, CDR2 FQNEAQ (reference sequence). CDR3 protein: CASVAGGRVEQYF. CDR3 sequence (DNA): TGTGCCAGCGTCGCAGGGGGAAGGGTCGAGCAGTACTTC. The full variable domain, completed using reference TRBV7-9 and TRBJ2-7, is DTGVSQNPRHKITKRGQNVTFRCDPISEHNRLYWYRQTLGQGPEFLTYFQNEAQLEKSRLLSDRFSAERPKGSFSTLEIQRTEQGDSAMYLCASVAGGRVEQYFGPGTRLTVT.

This chain uses TRBV6-6 with TRBJ2-7; 8 bases are shared with TRBD1. The V gene end was trimmed by 8 bases and the J gene end by 3 bases; junction bases not matched to a gene: 3. This CDR3 contains 12 residues. Germline assignment: CDR1 MNHNY and CDR2 SVGAGI (reference sequence). The CDR3 nucleotides read TGTGCCAGCTCAGGGGGCCACTACGAGCAGTACTTC. It translates to CASSGGHYEQYF.

The chain has TRBV9 and TRBJ2-1; possibly TRBD2 for D (6 bases). Trimming cost V 0 bases and J 0 bases, with 10 bases left between them. The CDR3 consists of 16 residues. CDR1 and CDR2 from the germline V gene are SGDLS and YYNGEE. The chain's CDR3 is CASSVGQAGSYNEQFF. The CDR3 DNA follows: TGTGCCAGCAGCGTAGGACAAGCGGGCTCCTACAATGAGCAGTTCTTC.

The genes are TRBV18 and TRBJ1-4; 8 bases line up with TRBD1. CDR3 size: 15 residues. V was pared by 4 bases and J by 3 bases, with 4 bases of the junction left unmatched. CDR1 and CDR2 (germline): KGHSH, LQKENI. CDR3 loop: CASSLSTGANEKLFF. Here the CDR3 DNA reads TGTGCCAGCTCACTGTCGACAGGGGCTAATGAAAAACTGTTTTTT.

V and J are TRBV28 and TRBJ2-5; 12 nucleotides agree with TRBD2. The last part of the DNA fits TRBJ2-7 better; the J call may be wrong. The length of the CDR3 is 19 residues. CDR1 is MDHEN and CDR2 is SYDVKM in the germline V gene. CDR3 sequence reads: CASSSPFRLAGEAGYEQYF. In DNA, the CDR3 is TGTGCCAGCAGCTCCCCCTTTAGACTAGCGGGAGAGGCGGGCTACGAGCAGTACTTC.

The chain carries TRBV30 and TRBJ1-2, with D hard to call. Germline V gene sequence: CDR1 GTSNPN, CDR2 SVGIG (reference sequence). CDR3 length: 14 residues. The V end lost 1 base, the J end lost 8 bases, and 17 bases lay between the germline ends. The chain's CDR3 is CAWSGAETRVGYTF. The CDR3 bases are TGTGCCTGGAGTGGGGCCGAGACTAGGGTGGGCTACACCTTC.

The chain couples TRBV11-1 to TRBJ1-4; 8 bases line up with TRBD1. Germline assignment: CDR1 SGHAT and CDR2 FQDESV (reference sequence). The CDR3 is made up of 14 amino acids. The V and J ends lost 8 bases and 8 bases, in that order; junction bases with no gene match: 10. CDR3 sequence reads: CASSQGQDREKLFF. Here the CDR3 DNA reads TGTGCCAGCTCCCAGGGACAGGATCGAGAAAAACTGTTTTTT. The variable domain in full, with the rest retrieved from reference TRBV11-1 and TRBJ1-4, is EAEVAQSPRYKITEKSQAVAFWCDPISGHATLYWYRQILGQGPELLVQFQDESVVDDSQLPKDRFSAERLKGVDSTLKIQPAELGDSAMYLCASSQGQDREKLFFGSGTQLSVL.

With regard to this clone: The junction departs from the called germline gene at one end, perhaps through a read error. This sample includes further DNA sequences coding for the same CDR3. This chain connects TRBV29-1 to TRBJ1-1, with D tentatively TRBD1 (6 bases). Looked up from germline, CDR1 is SQVTM and CDR2 is ANQGSEA. The CDR3 has 14 residues. The CDR3 spells CSVEGWGLDTEAFF. CDR3 DNA: TGCAGCGTTGAAGGGTGGGGGCTCGACACTGAGGCTTTCTTT.

The chain couples TRBV7-9 to TRBJ2-3, with D possibly TRBD1 on 6 matching bases. Germline V lookup: CDR1 SEHNR, CDR2 FQNEAQ (reference sequence). Between the trimmed V and J ends, which lost 1 base and 6 bases, there was a span of 11 bases. This CDR3 is built from 14 residues. CDR3 bases: TGTGCCAGCAGCTTAGTTGCAGGGGTCGATACGCAGTATTTT. Translation gives CASSLVAGVDTQYF.

V is TRBV15 and J is TRBJ2-1; 11 nucleotides agree with TRBD2. Trimming took 1 base from V and 5 from J; bases not matched to a gene: 7. In germline, CDR1 is LNHNV, CDR2 YYDKDF (reference sequence). The CDR3 is 17 amino acids. This CDR3 reads CATSRVTGTSGHNEQFF. The DNA of the CDR3 is TGTGCCACCAGCAGAGTTACCGGGACTAGCGGCCACAATGAGCAGTTCTTC. The full variable domain, with the rest looked up from reference TRBV15 and TRBJ2-1, is DAMVIQNPRYQVTQFGKPVTLSCSQTLNHNVMYWYQQKSSQAPKLLFHYYDKDFNNEADTPDNFQSRRPNTSFCFLDIRSPGLGDTAMYLCATSRVTGTSGHNEQFFGPGTRLTVL.

The chain has TRBV2 and TRBJ1-4; 8 nucleotides match TRBD1. V was pared by 1 base and J by 8 bases, with 6 bases of the junction left unmatched. Germline CDR1 is SNHLY and CDR2 is FYNNEI. CDR3 size: 15 residues. This CDR3 is CASSEGQGAEEKLFF. CDR3 nucleotide sequence: TGTGCCAGCAGTGAAGGGCAGGGGGCCGAAGAAAAACTGTTTTTT.

The chain employs TRBV19 and TRBJ1-1; D is unresolved. Germline CDR1 reads LNHDA; CDR2 reads SQIVND (reference sequence). Deletions cut 0 bases from V and 0 bases from J, with 5 bases between. This CDR3 comprises 14 residues. The DNA for the CDR3 is TGTGCCAGTAGTATAGATCGGGTGAACACTGAAGCTTTCTTT. The encoded protein is CASSIDRVNTEAFF. The full variable domain, with the rest looked up from reference TRBV19 and TRBJ1-1, is DGGITQSPKYLFRKEGQNVTLSCEQNLNHDAMYWYRQDPGQGLRLIYYSQIVNDFQKGDIAEGYSVSREKKESFPLTVTSAQKNPTAFYLCASSIDRVNTEAFFGQGTRLTVV.

V and J are TRBV19 and TRBJ2-2; 8 bases map to TRBD1. This CDR3 is 15 amino acids long. The germline CDR1 and CDR2 sequences are LNHDA and SQIVND (reference sequence). The V gene end was trimmed by 5 bases and the J gene end by 3 bases; junction bases not matched to a gene: 5. The CDR3 DNA reads as TGTGCCAGTAGTCTCGGGACAGGTTACACCGGGGAGCTGTTTTTT. It codes for CASSLGTGYTGELFF.

V and J are TRBV28 and TRBJ1-2; the match to TRBD1 covers 8 bases. The CDR3 covers 14 residues. In germline, CDR1 is MDHEN, CDR2 SYDVKM. V shed 6 bases and J 14 bases; nucleotides not matched to a gene: 17. As DNA, the CDR3 is TGTGCCAGCAGCACCTGGGCCGGGACAGGTCTTTATACCTTC. Its protein product is CASSTWAGTGLYTF.

This chain joins TRBV7-6 and TRBJ1-1; no firm D call. Germline V gene data show CDR1 as SGHVS and CDR2 as FNYEAQ. The CDR3 is 13 residues long. Trimming took 2 bases from V and 6 from J, leaving 10 bases between them. CDR3 region: CASSLIGGSEAFF. Here the CDR3 DNA reads TGTGCCAGCAGCTTAATAGGAGGGTCTGAAGCTTTCTTT.

The rearrangement links TRBV21-1 to TRBJ2-1; the DNA was not compared with TRBD1, the D call given in the table. TRBV21-1 corresponds to a pseudogene. This CDR3 has 17 residues. CDR3 loop: CASSKEKGRQGANEQFF. In DNA form, the CDR3 reads TGTGCCAGCAGCAAAGAAAAGGGCCGACAGGGGGCGAATGAGCAGTTCTTC.

This clone ranks as large in terms of frequency. V gene TRBV28 combines with J gene TRBJ2-1; 9 bases align to TRBD2. This CDR3 is 17 amino acids long. V lost 3 bases, J lost 1 base, and 7 bases stayed unmatched. Germline CDR1 MDHEN, CDR2 SYDVKM. This CDR3 is CASSLSTSGASYNEQFF. The CDR3 bases are TGTGCCAGCAGTTTGTCGACTAGCGGTGCTTCCTACAATGAGCAGTTCTTC.